This T cell receptor (beta chain) came from a study of blood T cell repertoires in COVID-19. Study at large: Some COVID-19 samples were acute and others convalescent; all came from the United States, Italy and Spain. PBMCs, B-cell-depleted T cells, or T cells provided the cDNA or gDNA that made up the material.

Sequencing was performed with immunoSEQ multiplex PCR; in TCRdb, only in-frame clones are kept and a portion is missing. The table records a few hundred thousand clones, roughly 83% of them present only once. The V and J ends lost 7 bases and 2 bases, in that order; junction bases with no gene match: 8. Germline CDR1 reads LNHDA; CDR2 reads SQIVND (reference sequence). The CDR3 has 15 residues. The TCR comes from a woman aged 45-60 years with acute or convalescent COVID-19. The V and J genes are TRBV19 and TRBJ2-1; 7 bases line up with TRBD1. Sequenced sample: peripheral blood. CDR3: CASTLDRDPYNEQFF. The CDR3 DNA is TGTGCCAGTACGTTAGACAGGGATCCCTACAATGAGCAGTTCTTC.